This T cell receptor beta chain was observed in a study of T cell responses to AZD1222 COVID-19 vaccine. Study conclusions and caveats: Among vaccine-associated CD4 TCRs, coverage spanned spike, with dominance at 160-218 and 743-854. Compared with day 0, the breadth and depth of the Spike-specific TCR repertoire rose significantly after two doses of AZD1222. Recipients of AZD1222 seropositive at baseline numbered only 6 or 7.

This clone was recorded only once. Its antigen is as yet unknown. V was clipped by 4 bases and J by 7 bases; unmatched bases: 6. The CDR3 runs to 14 residues. Germline lookup yields CDR1 SGHRS and CDR2 YFSETQ. Only in-frame clones appear in the TCRdb table, and some are missing; sequencing was by immunoSEQ multiplex PCR. The profile shows approximately 160,000 clones, 85% to 95% of them singletons. The chain is built from TRBV5-1 and TRBJ2-7, with TRBD1 matching over 12 bases. The source material was peripheral blood, sampled 28 days after the second AZD1222 dose. This sequence was found in an adult who received the AZD1222 COVID-19 vaccine. DNA for the CDR3: TGCGCCAGCAGCAGGGACAGGGGGCCGGAAGAGCAGTACTTC. This sequence encodes CASSRDRGPEEQYF. The full variable domain, rest sourced from reference TRBV5-1 and TRBJ2-7, is KAGVTQTPRYLIKTRGQQVTLSCSPISGHRSVSWYQQTPGQGLQFLFEYFSETQRNKGNFPGRFSGRQFSNSRSEMNVSTLELGDSALYLCASSRDRGPEEQYFGPGTRLTVT.